The source of this T cell receptor (beta chain) is a study of cytomegalovirus exposure and HLA in healthy donors. Study results and limitations: The study reported that TCR beta sequences accurately predicted HLA-A and HLA-B alleles in most subjects. For most TCR beta V segments, an earlier analysis put the productive rate at about 90% or about 30% of the time.

Points on this clone: Its target is not known.

Germline loops: CDR1 MDHEN, CDR2 SYDVKM. This CDR3 region has 12 residues. The J segment lost 8 bases and the V segment lost 8 bases, leaving 5 bases of the junction unmatched. The primer mix had 60 Vbeta and 13 Jbeta primers. Repertoires were generated with immunoSEQ multiplex PCR, while TCRdb's copy carries only in-frame clones and drops some. Its table records approximately 150,000 clones. This clonotype was sampled from a woman aged 18 to 35 in good health and CMV-seronegative. The sample consisted of PBMCs. The chain joins TRBV28 to TRBJ2-2, with 7 bases identical to TRBD1. The CDR3 nucleotides read TGTGCCAGCCACAGGGGATTGGGGGAGCTGTTTTTT. Its translation: CASHRGLGELFF.